A single sample is the source of the 7 T cell receptor beta chains below, sequenced in a study of blood T cell repertoires in COVID-19. The protocol was immunoSEQ multiplex PCR, while the TCRdb copy is restricted to in-frame clones and leaves out a portion. The table records some 230,000 clones, approximately 85% of them present only once. Sequencing was done on a sample of peripheral blood. These receptors all come from a man aged 45-65 years who had recovered from COVID-19.

This sequence joins TRBV18 and TRBJ2-7; D might be TRBD2 (5 bases). V was cut by 3 bases and J by 5 bases, with 14 bases left in between. The CDR3 spans 14 residues. Germline CDR1 is KGHSH and CDR2 is LQKENI. The CDR3 DNA is TGTGCCAGCTCACCCGACGCTAGCATCGACGAGCAGTACTTC. Its protein product is CASSPDASIDEQYF. Full variable domain (remainder filled in from reference TRBV18 and TRBJ2-7): NAGVMQNPRHLVRRRGQEARLRCSPMKGHSHVYWYRQLPEEGLKFMVYLQKENIIDESGMPKERFSAEFPKEGPSILRIQQVVRGDSAAYFCASSPDASIDEQYFGPGTRLTVT.

The rearrangement uses TRBV15 and TRBJ2-3; D is possibly TRBD2 (6 bases). From germline, CDR1 is LNHNV and CDR2 YYDKDF (reference sequence). The CDR3 consists of 17 residues. Trimming removed 0 bases from V and 2 bases from J, with 15 bases in between. The CDR3 DNA is TGTGCCACCAGCAGAGAACCTTCCGGGACTTACACAGATACGCAGTATTTT. It codes for CATSREPSGTYTDTQYF.

This clone has a single count. J is TRBJ2-5 and V is TRBV12-3 or TRBV12-4, with D tentatively TRBD2 (5 bases). CDR3 length: 13 residues. V was cut by 2 bases and J by 3 bases, with 7 bases left in between. CDR3 nucleotides: TGTGCCAGCAGTTTATGGCGGGAAGAGACCCAGTACTTC. It is translated as CASSLWREETQYF.

In this sample, this clone turned up a few times. The V call is TRBV28, the J call TRBJ1-1; D is unclear. The V gene's germline CDR1 is MDHEN and CDR2 SYDVKM. The CDR3 sequence is 18 residues long. Trimming left V 8 bases short and J 0 bases short, with 25 bases between. The CDR3 DNA sequence: TGTGCCAGCCGCCTCGACGTTGTGTTGAGGGCCATGAACACTGAAGCTTTCTTT. This encodes CASRLDVVLRAMNTEAFF.

V and J are TRBV15 and TRBJ2-2; TRBD2 aligns across 11 bases. The CDR3 has 19 residues. Germline CDR1 is LNHNV and CDR2 is YYDKDF (reference sequence). J was trimmed by 4 bases and V by 5 bases; bases with no gene match: 15. This CDR3 is CATSPTFLAGGTGTGELFF. The CDR3 DNA reads TGTGCCACCAGCCCGACTTTTCTAGCGGGAGGTACAGGCACCGGGGAGCTGTTTTTT. The full variable domain, in which reference TRBV15 and TRBJ2-2 provide the parts outside the CDR3, is DAMVIQNPRYQVTQFGKPVTLSCSQTLNHNVMYWYQQKSSQAPKLLFHYYDKDFNNEADTPDNFQSRRPNTSFCFLDIRSPGLGDTAMYLCATSPTFLAGGTGTGELFFGEGSRLTVL.

V gene TRBV6-5 combines with J gene TRBJ2-7; 9 bases are a match to TRBD1. CDR3 size: 14 residues. Germline CDR1 and CDR2: MNHEY and SVGAGI. V lost 6 bases, J lost 6 bases, and 9 bases stayed unmatched. CDR3 amino acids: CASSGTGSSIEQYF. In nucleotides, the CDR3 is TGTGCCAGCAGCGGGACAGGGTCATCTATCGAGCAGTACTTC.

V gene TRBV30 combines with J gene TRBJ2-2; 7 bases line up with TRBD1. V shed 2 bases and J 6 bases; nucleotides not matched to a gene: 3. Germline V gene lookup returns CDR1 GTSNPN and CDR2 SVGIG (reference sequence). CDR3 size: 13 residues. CDR3: CAWSRGRAGELFF. DNA for the CDR3: TGTGCCTGGAGTAGGGGGCGGGCCGGGGAGCTGTTTTTT.